The present entry profiles one T cell receptor beta chain with its context. These data originate in a study of blood T cell repertoires in COVID-19. Turning to the study itself: The origin of the acute and convalescent COVID-19 samples was the United States, Italy and Spain.

The CDR3 sequence is 13 residues long. CDR1 and CDR2 (germline): KGHDR, SFDVKD. V shed 5 bases, J shed 7 bases, and the junction held 4 bases outside the gene matches. Sequencing used immunoSEQ multiplex PCR; TCRdb keeps in-frame clones, though not all of them. The sample records some 75,000 clones, 75% to 95% being singletons. The receptor was isolated from a human donor in a cohort sampled during active COVID-19. This chain uses TRBV24-1 with TRBJ1-2; 9 nucleotides match TRBD1. Sequenced: peripheral blood. The CDR3: CATSAGQGGGYTF. Here the CDR3 DNA reads TGTGCCACCAGTGCGGGACAGGGTGGTGGCTACACCTTC.